The next 6 T cell receptor beta chains were all read from a single sample in a study of early T cells in non-severe SARS-CoV-2 infection. Via MiXCR, TCRdb re-called the 5' RACE reads, giving one row per CDR3 protein. The sample includes 25,000 to 30,000 distinct CDR3 sequences, approximately 6.4% seen only once; the top ten take over 30%. The source was whole blood, collected at baseline. The source is an adult who was a healthcare worker with PCR-confirmed SARS-CoV-2 infection or an uninfected control (not recorded which).

A single count supports this clonotype. This chain links TRBV7-3 with TRBJ1-6, with 8 bases fitting TRBD1. The CDR3 totals 15 residues. V was pared by 1 base and J by 6 bases, with 2 bases of the junction left unmatched. CDR1 is SGHTA and CDR2 is FQGTGA in the germline V gene. CDR3 sequence: CASSLNTGGNSPLHF. CDR3 DNA: TGTGCCAGCAGCTTAAACACAGGGGGTAATTCACCCCTCCACTTT.

This clonotype was observed many times. The CDR3 DNA sequence: TGTGCCAGCAGTGAATATCTTTGGGGGCAAGAGACCCAGTACTTC. Translation gives CASSEYLWGQETQYF. The chain couples TRBV25-1 to TRBJ2-5; D may match TRBD1 or TRBD2 (5 bases each). This CDR3 region has 15 residues. The germline V gene has CDR1 MGHDK and CDR2 SYGVNS. V was pared by 0 bases and J by 2 bases, with 10 bases between.

The sample holds many counts of this clonotype. V is TRBV7-9 and J is TRBJ2-3; 9 nucleotides match TRBD2. Germline V gene sequence: CDR1 SEHNR, CDR2 FQNEAQ (reference sequence). This CDR3 region has 19 residues. After removal of 1 base from V and 6 bases from J, the junction contained 17 bases not matched to a gene. CDR3 coding DNA: TGTGCCAGCAGCTTAGATCGTCTGTGGCGGGGGGGTAACGGTGATACGCAGTATTTT. It codes for CASSLDRLWRGGNGDTQYF.

This clonotype was picked up many times. The V and J genes are TRBV3-1 and TRBJ2-3; TRBD2 matches 11 bases. Germline CDR1 is LGHDT and CDR2 is YNNKEL (reference sequence). With 0 bases clipped from V and 7 bases from J, the junction kept 6 bases outside the gene matches. This CDR3 has 16 residues. Here the CDR3 reads CASSQDGASGGYTQYF. DNA for the CDR3: TGTGCCAGCAGCCAAGATGGGGCTAGCGGGGGGTATACGCAGTATTTT.

This clonotype has at least ten counts. V and J are TRBV7-2 and TRBJ2-3; D possibly uses TRBD1 or TRBD2 (5 bases each). The germline V gene has CDR1 SGHTA and CDR2 FQGNSA. Trimming took off 1 base at V and 6 bases at J, with 14 bases between the two ends. CDR3 length equals 15 residues. The CDR3 sequence is CASSLDGTRGDTQYF. The CDR3 nucleotides are TGTGCCAGCAGCTTAGATGGGACCCGCGGGGATACGCAGTATTTT.

The genes are TRBV24-1 and TRBJ1-1; D call uncertain. This CDR3 spans 14 amino acids. The V end lost 6 bases, the J end lost 0 bases, and 10 bases lay between the germline ends. The germline V gene has CDR1 KGHDR and CDR2 SFDVKD. The CDR3, as DNA: TGTGCCACCAGTCCGGACGTTTTGAACACTGAAGCTTTCTTT. It encodes CATSPDVLNTEAFF.